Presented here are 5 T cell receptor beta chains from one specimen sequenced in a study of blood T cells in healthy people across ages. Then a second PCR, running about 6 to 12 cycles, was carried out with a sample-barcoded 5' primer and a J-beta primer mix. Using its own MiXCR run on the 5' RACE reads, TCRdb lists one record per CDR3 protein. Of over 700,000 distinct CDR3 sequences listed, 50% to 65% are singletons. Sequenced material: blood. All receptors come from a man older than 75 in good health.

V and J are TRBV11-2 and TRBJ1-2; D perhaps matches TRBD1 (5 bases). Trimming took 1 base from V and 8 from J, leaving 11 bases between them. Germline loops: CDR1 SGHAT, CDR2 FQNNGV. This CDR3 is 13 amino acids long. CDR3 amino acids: CASSLAGGLGYTF. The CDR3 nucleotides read TGTGCCAGCAGCTTAGCCGGGGGGTTAGGCTACACCTTC.

This CDR3 reads CASRKAGVSRETQYF. CDR3 nucleotide sequence: TGTGCCAGCAGGAAGGCAGGGGTGAGCAGGGAGACCCAGTACTTC. This rearrangement joins TRBV12-3 or TRBV12-4 to TRBJ2-7, with D possibly being TRBD1 (6 bases). The DNA end favors TRBJ2-5, so the J call may be wrong. The CDR3 covers 15 residues.

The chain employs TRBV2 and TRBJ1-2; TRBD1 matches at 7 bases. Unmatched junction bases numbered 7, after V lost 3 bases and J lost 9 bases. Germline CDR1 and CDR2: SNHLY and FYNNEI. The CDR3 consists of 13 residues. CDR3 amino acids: CASSEAQGVSYTF. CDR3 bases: TGTGCCAGCAGTGAGGCTCAGGGGGTGAGCTACACCTTC.

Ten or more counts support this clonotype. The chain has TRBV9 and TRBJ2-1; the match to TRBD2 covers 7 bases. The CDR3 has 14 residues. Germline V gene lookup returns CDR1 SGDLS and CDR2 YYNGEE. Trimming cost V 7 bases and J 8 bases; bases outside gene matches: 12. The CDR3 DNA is TGTGCCAGCTCGACGGGGGAGCGGGACCATGAGCAGTTCTTC. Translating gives CASSTGERDHEQFF.

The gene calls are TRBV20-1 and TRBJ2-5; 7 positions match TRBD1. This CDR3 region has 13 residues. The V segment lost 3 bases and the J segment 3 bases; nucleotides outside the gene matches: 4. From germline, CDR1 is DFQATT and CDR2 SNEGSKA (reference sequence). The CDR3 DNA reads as TGCAGTGCTAGCACGGGACAGAAAGAGACCCAGTACTTC. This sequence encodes CSASTGQKETQYF.